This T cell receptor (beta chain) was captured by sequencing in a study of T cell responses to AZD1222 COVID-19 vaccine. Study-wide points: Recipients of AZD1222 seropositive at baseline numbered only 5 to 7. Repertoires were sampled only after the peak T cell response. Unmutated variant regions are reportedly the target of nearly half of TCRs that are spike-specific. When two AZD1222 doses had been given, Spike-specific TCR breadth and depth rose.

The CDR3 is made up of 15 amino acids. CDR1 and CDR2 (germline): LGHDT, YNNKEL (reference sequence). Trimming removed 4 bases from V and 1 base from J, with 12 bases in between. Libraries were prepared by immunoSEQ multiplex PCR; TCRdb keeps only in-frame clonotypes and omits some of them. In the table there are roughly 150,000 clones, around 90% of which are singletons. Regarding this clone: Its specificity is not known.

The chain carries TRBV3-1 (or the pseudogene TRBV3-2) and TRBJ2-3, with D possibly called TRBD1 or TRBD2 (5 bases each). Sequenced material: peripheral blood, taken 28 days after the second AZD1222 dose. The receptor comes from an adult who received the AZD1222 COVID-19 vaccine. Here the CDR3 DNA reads TGTGCCAGCAGCCCGAGGGGTTCACGCACAGATACGCAGTATTTT. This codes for CASSPRGSRTDTQYF.